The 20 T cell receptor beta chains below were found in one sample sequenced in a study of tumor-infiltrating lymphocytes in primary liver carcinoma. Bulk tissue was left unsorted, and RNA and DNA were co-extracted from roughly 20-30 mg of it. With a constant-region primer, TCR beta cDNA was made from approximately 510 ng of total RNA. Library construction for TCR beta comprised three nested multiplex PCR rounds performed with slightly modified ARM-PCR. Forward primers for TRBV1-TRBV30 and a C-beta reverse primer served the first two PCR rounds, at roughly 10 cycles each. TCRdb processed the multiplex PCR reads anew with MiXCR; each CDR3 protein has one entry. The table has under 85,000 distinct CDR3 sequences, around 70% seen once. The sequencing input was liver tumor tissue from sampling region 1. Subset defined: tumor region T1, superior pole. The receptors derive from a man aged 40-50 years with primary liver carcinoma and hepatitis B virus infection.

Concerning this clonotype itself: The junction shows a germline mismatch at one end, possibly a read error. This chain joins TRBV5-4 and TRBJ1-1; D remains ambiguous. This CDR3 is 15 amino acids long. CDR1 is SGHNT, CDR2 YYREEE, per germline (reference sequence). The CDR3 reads CAGSLVSGGNTEAFF. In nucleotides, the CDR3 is TGTGCCGGCAGCTTGGTTTCGGGAGGTAACACTGAAGCTTTCTTT.

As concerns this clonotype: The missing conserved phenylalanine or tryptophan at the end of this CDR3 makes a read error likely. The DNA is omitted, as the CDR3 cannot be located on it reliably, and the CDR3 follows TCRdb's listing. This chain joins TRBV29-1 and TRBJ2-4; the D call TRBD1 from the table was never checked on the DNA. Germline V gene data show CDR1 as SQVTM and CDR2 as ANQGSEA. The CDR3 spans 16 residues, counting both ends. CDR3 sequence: CSPNPDSTKAKNIQYL.

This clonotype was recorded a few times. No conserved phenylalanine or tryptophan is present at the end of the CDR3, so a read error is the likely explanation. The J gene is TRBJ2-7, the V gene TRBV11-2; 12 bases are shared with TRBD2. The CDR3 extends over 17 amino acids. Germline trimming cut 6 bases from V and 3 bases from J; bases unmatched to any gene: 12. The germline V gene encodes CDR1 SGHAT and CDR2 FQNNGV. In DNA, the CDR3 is TGTGCCAGCAGTCAGGGACTAGCGGGTTCCCCTTTCTACGAGCAGTACATT. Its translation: CASSQGLAGSPFYEQYI.

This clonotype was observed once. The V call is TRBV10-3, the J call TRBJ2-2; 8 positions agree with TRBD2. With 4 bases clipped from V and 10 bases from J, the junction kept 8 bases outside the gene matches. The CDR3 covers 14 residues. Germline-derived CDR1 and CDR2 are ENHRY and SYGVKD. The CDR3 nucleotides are TGTGCCATCAGTGCCCAAGCGGGAGAGGAGGAGCTGTTTTTT. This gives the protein CAISAQAGEEELFF.

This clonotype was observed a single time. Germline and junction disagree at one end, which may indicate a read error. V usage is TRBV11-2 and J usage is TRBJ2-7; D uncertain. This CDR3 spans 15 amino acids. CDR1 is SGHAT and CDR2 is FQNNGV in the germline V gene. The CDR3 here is CDGNLSVGISYEQYF. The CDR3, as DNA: TGTGACGGCAACCTATCTGTGGGAATATCCTATGAGCAGTACTTC.

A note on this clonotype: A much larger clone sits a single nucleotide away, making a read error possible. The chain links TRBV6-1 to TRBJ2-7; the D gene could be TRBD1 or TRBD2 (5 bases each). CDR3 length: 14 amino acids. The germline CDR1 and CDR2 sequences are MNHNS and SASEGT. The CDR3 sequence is CASSGGRTSKERYF. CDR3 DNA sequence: TGTGCCAGCAGTGGGGGACGGACGTCTAAGGAGCGGTACTTC.

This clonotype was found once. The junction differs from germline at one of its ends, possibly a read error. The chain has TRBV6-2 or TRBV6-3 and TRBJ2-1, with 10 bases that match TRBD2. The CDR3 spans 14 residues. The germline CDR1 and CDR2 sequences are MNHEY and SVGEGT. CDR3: CTSVPAGGRNEQFF. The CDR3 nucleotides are TGTACCAGCGTCCCAGCGGGAGGGCGCAATGAGCAGTTCTTC.

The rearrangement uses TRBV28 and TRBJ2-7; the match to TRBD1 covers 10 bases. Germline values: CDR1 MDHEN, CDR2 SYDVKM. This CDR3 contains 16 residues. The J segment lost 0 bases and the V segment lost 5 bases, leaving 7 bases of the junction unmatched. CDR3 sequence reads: CASSPDRGPFSYEQYF. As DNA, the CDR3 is TGTGCCAGCAGTCCAGACAGGGGGCCGTTCTCCTACGAGCAGTACTTC.

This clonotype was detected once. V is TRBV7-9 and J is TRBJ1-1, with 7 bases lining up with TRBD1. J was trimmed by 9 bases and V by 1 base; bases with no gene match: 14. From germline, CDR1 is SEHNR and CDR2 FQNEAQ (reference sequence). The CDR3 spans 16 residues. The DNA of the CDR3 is TGTGCCAGCAGCTTAGGGGGGACAGAAAAGAACGCTAAAGCTTTCTTT. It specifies CASSLGGTEKNAKAFF.

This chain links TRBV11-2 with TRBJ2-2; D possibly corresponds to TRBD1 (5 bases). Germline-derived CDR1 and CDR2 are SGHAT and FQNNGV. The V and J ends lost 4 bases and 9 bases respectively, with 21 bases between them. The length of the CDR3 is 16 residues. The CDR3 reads CASSSKQASNTRELFF. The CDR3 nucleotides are TGTGCCAGCAGCTCCAAACAGGCTTCGAATACCAGGGAGCTGTTTTTT. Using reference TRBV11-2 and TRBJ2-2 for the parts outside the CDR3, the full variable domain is EAGVAQSPRYKIIEKRQSVAFWCNPISGHATLYWYQQILGQGPKLLIQFQNNGVVDDSQLPKDRFSAERLKGVDSTLKIQPAKLEDSAVYLCASSSKQASNTRELFFGEGSRLTVL.

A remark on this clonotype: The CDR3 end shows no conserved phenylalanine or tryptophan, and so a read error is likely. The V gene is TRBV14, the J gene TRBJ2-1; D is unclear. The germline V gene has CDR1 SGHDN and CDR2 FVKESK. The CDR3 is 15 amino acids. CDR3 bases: TGTGCTAGCAGCCAAGGTCTTAGGTCCTACAATGAGCAGTTCCTC. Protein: CASSQGLRSYNEQFL.

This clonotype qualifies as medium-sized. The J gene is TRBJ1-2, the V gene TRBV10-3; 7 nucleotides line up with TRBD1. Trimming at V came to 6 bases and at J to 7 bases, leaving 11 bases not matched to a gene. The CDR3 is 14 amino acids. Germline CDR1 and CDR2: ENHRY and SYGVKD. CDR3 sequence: CAISFQGEGRGYTF. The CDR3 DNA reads TGTGCCATCAGCTTTCAGGGGGAAGGTCGTGGCTACACCTTC.

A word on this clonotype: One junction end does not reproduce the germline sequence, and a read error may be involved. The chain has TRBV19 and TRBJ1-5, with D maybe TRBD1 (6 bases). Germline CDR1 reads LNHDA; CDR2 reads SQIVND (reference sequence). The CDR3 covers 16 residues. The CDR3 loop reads CASRWGHAPSNQPQHF. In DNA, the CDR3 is TGTGCCAGTAGATGGGGACACGCGCCTAGCAACCAGCCCCAGCATTTT.

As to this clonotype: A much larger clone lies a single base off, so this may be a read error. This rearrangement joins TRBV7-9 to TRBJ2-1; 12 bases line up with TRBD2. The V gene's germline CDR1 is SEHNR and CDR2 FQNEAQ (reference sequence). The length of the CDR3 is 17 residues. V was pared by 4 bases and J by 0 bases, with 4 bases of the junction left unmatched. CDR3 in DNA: TGTGCCAGCAGCTATTCGACTAGCGGGGGCTCCTACAATGAGCAGTTCTTC. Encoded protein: CASSYSTSGGSYNEQFF.

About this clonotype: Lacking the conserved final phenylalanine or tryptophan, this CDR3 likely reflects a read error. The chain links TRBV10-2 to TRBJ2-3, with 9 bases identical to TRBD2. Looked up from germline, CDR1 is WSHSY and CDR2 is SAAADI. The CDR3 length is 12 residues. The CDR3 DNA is TGTGCCAGCGGGAGGAGCACAGATACGCAGTATCTT. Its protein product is CASGRSTDTQYL.

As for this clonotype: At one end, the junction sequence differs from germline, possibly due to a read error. The CDR3 DNA reads as TGTGCCAGCAGCCAAGAACTAGCCCAGGGCGATGGGCAGTTCTTC. This codes for CASSQELAQGDGQFF. The chain combines TRBV4-1 with TRBJ2-1, with D perhaps matching TRBD2 (6 bases). Germline V gives CDR1 MGHRA, CDR2 YSYEKL. This CDR3 region has 15 residues.

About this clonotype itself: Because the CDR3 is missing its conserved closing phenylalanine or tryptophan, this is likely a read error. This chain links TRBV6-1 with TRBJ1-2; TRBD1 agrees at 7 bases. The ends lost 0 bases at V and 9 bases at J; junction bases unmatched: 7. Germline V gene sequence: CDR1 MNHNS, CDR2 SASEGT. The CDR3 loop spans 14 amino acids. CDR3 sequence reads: CASSEALNRGRYTI. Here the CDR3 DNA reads TGTGCCAGCAGTGAAGCGTTGAACAGGGGACGCTACACCATC.

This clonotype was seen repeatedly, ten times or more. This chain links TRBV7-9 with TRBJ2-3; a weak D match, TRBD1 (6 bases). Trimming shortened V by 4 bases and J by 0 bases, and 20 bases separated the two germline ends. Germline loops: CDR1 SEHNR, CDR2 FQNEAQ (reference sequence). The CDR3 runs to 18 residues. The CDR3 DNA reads TGTGCCAGCAGCTCGACCTATAGGGACATAGCTAGCACAGATACGCAGTATTTT. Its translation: CASSSTYRDIASTDTQYF.

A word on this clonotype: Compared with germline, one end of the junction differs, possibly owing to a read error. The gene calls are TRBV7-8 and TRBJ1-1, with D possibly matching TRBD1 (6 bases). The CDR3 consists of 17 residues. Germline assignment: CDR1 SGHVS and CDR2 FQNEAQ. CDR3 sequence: CASSLGGHGAGDTEVFF. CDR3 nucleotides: TGTGCCAGCAGCTTAGGGGGACATGGGGCTGGGGACACTGAAGTTTTCTTT.

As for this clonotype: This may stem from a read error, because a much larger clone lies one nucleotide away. The CDR3 sequence is CASLRSRGRGKLFF. The CDR3 coding sequence is TGTGCCAGCCTACGTAGCAGGGGGCGGGGAAAACTGTTTTTT. The chain employs TRBV28 and TRBJ1-4, with 8 bases that match TRBD1. The CDR3 loop spans 14 amino acids. J lost 10 bases, V lost 8 bases, and 12 bases had no gene match. Per germline, CDR1 MDHEN and CDR2 SYDVKM.